This T cell receptor (beta chain) was recorded in a study of cytomegalovirus exposure and HLA in healthy donors. The primer mix had 60 Vbeta and 13 Jbeta primers. Sequencing was performed with immunoSEQ multiplex PCR; in TCRdb, only in-frame clones are kept and a portion is missing. The sample has around 130,000 clones, about 8.5% seen once. The receptor was derived from a middle-aged man in good health and CMV-seronegative. The material sequenced was PBMCs.

DNA of the CDR3: TGTGCCAGCAGCCCCCGAGGCGGGGAGTCCTACGAGCAGTACTTC. Its translation: CASSPRGGESYEQYF. The chain couples TRBV11-2 to TRBJ2-7; tentatively, D is TRBD2 (6 bases). Germline CDR1 and CDR2: SGHAT and FQNNGV. V was cut by 5 bases and J by 1 base, with 15 bases left in between. The CDR3 is 15 amino acids.